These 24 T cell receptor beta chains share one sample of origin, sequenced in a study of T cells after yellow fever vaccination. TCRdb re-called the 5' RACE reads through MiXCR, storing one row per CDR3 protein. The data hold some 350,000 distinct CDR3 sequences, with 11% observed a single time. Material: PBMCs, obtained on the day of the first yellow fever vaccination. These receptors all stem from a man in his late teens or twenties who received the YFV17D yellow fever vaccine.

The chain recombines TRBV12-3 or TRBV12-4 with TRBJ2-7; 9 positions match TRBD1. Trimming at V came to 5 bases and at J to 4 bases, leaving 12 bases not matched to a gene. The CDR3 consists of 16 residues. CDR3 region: CASSMTGGRPGYEQYF. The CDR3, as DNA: TGTGCCAGCAGTATGACAGGGGGAAGACCTGGGTACGAGCAGTACTTC.

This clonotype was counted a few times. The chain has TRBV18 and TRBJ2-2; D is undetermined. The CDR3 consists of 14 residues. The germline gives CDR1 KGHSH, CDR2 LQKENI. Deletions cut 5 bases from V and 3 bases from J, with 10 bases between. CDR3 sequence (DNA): TGTGCCAGCTCATTACGGGCATACACCGGGGAGCTGTTTTTT. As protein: CASSLRAYTGELFF.

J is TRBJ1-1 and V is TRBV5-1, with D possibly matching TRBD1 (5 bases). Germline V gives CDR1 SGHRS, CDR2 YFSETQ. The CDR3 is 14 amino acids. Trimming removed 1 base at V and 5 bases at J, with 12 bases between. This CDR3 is CASSLLGEATEAFF. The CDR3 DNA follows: TGCGCCAGCAGCTTGTTAGGGGAGGCGACTGAAGCTTTCTTT.

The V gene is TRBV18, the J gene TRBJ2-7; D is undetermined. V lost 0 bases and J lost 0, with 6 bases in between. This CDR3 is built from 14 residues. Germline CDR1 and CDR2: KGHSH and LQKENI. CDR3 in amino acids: CASSPPASSYEQYF. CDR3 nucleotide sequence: TGTGCCAGCTCACCACCGGCCAGCTCCTACGAGCAGTACTTC.

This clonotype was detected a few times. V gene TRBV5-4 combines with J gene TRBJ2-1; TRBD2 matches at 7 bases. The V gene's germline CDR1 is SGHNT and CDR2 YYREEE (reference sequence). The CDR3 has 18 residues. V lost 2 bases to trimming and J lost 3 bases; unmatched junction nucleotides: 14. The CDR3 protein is CASSLGSFGTIGYNEQFF. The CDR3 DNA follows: TGTGCCAGCAGCTTAGGGTCCTTCGGGACTATTGGCTACAATGAGCAGTTCTTC.

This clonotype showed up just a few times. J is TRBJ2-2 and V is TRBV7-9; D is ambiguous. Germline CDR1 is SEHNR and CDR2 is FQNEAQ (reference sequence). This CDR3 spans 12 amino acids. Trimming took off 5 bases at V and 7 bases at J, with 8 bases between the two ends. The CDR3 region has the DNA TGTGCCAGCAGCCCCGGTGGCGGGGAGCTGTTTTTT. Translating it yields CASSPGGGELFF.

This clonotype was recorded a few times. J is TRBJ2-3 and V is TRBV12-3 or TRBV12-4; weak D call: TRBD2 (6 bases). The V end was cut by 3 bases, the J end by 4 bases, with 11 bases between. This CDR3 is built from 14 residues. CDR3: CASSFSPGADTQYF. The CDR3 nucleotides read TGTGCCAGCAGTTTCTCGCCGGGGGCAGATACGCAGTATTTT.

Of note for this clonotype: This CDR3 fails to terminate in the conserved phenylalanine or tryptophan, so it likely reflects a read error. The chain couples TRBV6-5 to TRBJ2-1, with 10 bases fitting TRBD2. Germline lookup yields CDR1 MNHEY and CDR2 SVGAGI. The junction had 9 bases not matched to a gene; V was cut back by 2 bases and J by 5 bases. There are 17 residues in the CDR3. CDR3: CASSYGVAGGTHNEQFY. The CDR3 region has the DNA TGTGCCAGCAGTTACGGGGTAGCGGGGGGTACCCACAATGAGCAGTTCTAC.

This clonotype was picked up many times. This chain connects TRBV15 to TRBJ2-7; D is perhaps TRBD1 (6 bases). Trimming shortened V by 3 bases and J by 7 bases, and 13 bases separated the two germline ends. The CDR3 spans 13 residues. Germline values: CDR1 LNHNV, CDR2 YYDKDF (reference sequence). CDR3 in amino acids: CATSSLLGGEQYV. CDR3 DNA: TGTGCCACCAGCAGTCTCCTAGGGGGAGAGCAGTACGTC.

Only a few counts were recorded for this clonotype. The CDR3 region is CASSQDLGVWETQYF. The DNA for the CDR3 is TGCGCCAGCAGCCAAGATCTGGGGGTTTGGGAGACCCAGTACTTC. The V gene is TRBV4-3, the J gene TRBJ2-5; TRBD1 or TRBD2 may be the D gene (5 bases each). The CDR3 runs 15 residues. Trimming took 0 bases from V and 5 from J, leaving 13 bases between them. CDR1 and CDR2 (germline): LGHNA, YSLEER.

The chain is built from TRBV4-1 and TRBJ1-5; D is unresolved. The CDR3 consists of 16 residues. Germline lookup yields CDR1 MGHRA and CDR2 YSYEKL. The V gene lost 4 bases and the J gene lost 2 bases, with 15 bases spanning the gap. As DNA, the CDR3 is TGCGCCAGCAGCCCCGGACGGGCGAAGGGCAATCAGCCCCAGCATTTT. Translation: CASSPGRAKGNQPQHF.

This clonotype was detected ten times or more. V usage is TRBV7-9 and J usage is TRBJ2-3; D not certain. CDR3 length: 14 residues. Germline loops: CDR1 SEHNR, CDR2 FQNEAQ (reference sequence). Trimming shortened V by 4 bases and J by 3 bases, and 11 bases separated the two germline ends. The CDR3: CASSSLTRTDTQYF. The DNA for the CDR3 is TGTGCCAGCAGCTCCTTGACCAGGACAGATACGCAGTATTTT.

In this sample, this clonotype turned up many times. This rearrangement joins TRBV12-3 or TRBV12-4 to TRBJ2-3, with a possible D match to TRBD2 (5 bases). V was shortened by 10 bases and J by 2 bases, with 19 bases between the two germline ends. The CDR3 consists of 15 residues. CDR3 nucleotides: TGTGCCACCTCCGGGATAGCTGGGTACACAGATACGCAGTATTTT. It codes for CATSGIAGYTDTQYF.

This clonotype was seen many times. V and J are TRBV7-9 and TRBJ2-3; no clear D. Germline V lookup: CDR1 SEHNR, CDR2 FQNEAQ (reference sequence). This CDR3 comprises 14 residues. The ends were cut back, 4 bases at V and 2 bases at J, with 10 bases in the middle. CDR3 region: CASSSRLPTDTQYF. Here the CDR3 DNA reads TGTGCCAGCAGCTCCCGCTTGCCCACAGATACGCAGTATTTT.

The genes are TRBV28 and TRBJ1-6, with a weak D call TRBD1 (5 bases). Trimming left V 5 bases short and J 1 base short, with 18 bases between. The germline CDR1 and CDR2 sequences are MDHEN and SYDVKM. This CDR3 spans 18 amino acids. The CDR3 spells CASSDLQGFTSYNSPLHF. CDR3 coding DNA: TGTGCCAGCAGTGACCTGCAGGGTTTTACTTCCTATAATTCACCCCTCCACTTT.

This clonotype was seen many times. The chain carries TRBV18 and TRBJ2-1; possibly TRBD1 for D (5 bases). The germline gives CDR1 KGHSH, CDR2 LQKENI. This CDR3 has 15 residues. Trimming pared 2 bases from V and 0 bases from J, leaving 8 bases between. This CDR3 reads CASSPGASSYNEQFF. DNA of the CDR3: TGTGCCAGCTCACCAGGGGCCAGCTCCTACAATGAGCAGTTCTTC.

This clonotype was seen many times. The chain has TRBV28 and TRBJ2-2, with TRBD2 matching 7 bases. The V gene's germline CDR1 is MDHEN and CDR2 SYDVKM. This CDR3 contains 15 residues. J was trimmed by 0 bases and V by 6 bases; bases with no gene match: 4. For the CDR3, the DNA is TGTGCCAGCAGCCGCACTAGCGCGAACACCGGGGAGCTGTTTTTT. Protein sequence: CASSRTSANTGELFF.

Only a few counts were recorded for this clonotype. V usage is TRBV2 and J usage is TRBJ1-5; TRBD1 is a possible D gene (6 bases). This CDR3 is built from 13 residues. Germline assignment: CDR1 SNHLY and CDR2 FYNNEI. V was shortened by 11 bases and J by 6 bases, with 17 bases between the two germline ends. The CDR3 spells CASGTGRRQPQHF. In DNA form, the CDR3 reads TGTGCCTCGGGAACAGGGAGGCGTCAGCCCCAGCATTTT.

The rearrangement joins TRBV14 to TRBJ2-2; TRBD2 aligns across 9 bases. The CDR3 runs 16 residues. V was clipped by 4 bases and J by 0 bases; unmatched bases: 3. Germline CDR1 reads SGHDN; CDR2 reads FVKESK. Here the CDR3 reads CASSPLAGSNTGELFF. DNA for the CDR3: TGTGCCAGCAGCCCGCTAGCGGGGTCGAACACCGGGGAGCTGTTTTTT.

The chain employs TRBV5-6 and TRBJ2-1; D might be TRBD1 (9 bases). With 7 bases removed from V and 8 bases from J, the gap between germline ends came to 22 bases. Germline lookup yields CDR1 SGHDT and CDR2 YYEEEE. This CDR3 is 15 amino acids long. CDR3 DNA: TGTGCCAGCGACCGGGAGGGACAGGGAGGTCATGAGCAGTTCTTC. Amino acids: CASDREGQGGHEQFF.

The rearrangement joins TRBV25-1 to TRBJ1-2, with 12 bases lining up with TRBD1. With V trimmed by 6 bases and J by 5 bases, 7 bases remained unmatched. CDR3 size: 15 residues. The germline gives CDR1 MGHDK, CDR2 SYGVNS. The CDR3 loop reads CASRSGTGGSYGYTF. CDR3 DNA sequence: TGTGCCAGCAGGTCCGGGACAGGGGGCTCTTATGGCTACACCTTC.

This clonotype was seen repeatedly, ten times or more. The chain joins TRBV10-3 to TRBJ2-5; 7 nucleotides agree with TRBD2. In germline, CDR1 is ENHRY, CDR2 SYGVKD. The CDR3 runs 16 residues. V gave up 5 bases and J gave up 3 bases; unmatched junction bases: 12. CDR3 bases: TGTGCCATCAGTCCTCAGGGCGCAGGGAGGGAAGAGACCCAGTACTTC. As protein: CAISPQGAGREETQYF.

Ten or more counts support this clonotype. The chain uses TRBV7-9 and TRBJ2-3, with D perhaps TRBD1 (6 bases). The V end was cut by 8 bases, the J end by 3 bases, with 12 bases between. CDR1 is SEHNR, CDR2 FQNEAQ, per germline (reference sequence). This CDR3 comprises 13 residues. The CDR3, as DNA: TGTGCCAGCCTAGGCAGGGGTACAGATACGCAGTATTTT. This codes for CASLGRGTDTQYF.

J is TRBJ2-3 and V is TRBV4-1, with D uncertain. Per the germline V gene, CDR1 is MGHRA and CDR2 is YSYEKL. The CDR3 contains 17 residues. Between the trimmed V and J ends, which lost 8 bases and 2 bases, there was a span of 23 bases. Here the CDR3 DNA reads TGCGCCAGCGCCTTCTCCATTCCTTCGCCCTTCACAGATACGCAGTATTTT. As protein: CASAFSIPSPFTDTQYF.